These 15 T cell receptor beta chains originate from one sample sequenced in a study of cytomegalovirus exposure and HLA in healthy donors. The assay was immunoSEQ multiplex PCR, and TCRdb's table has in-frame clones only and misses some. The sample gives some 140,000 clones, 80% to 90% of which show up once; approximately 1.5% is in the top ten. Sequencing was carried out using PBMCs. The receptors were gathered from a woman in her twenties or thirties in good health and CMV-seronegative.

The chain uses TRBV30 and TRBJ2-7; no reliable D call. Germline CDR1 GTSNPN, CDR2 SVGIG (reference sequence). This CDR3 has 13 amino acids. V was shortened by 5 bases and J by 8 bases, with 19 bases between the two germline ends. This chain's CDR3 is CAWYSRVTQKQYF. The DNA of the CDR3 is TGTGCCTGGTACTCTCGGGTGACGCAGAAGCAGTACTTC.

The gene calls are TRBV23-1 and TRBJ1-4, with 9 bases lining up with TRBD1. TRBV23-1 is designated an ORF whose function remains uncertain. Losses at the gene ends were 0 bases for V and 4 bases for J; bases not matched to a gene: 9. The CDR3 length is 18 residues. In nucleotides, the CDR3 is TGCGCCAGCAGTCAATCCTATGCCGGGACAGGGATTAATGAAAAACTGTTTTTT. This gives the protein CASSQSYAGTGINEKLFF.

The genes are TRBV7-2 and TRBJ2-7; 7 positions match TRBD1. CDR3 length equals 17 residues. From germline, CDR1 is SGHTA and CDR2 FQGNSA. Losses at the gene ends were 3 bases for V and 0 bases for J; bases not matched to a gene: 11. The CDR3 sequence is CASSLTGSGMGSYEQYF. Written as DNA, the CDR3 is TGTGCCAGCAGCTTGACAGGGAGCGGAATGGGCTCCTACGAGCAGTACTTC.

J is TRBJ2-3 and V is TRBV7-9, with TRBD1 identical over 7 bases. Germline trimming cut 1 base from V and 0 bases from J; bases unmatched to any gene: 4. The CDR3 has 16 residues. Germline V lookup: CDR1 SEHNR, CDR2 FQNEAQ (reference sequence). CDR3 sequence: CASSLDRGKSTDTQYF. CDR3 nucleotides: TGTGCCAGCAGCTTAGACAGGGGAAAAAGCACAGATACGCAGTATTTT. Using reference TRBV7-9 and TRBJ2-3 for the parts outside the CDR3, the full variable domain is DTGVSQNPRHKITKRGQNVTFRCDPISEHNRLYWYRQTLGQGPEFLTYFQNEAQLEKSRLLSDRFSAERPKGSFSTLEIQRTEQGDSAMYLCASSLDRGKSTDTQYFGPGTRLTVL.

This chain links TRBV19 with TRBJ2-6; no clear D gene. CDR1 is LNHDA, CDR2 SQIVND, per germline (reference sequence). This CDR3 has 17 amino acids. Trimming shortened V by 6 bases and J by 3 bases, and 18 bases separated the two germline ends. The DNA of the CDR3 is TGTGCCAGTAGACGGGTCGTGTCTAAGTATGGGGCCAACGTCCTGACTTTC. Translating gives CASRRVVSKYGANVLTF.

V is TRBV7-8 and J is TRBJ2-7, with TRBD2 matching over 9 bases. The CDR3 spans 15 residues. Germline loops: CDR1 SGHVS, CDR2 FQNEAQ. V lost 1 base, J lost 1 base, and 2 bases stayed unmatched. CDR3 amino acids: CASSLGTSASYEQYF. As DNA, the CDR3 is TGTGCCAGCAGCTTAGGGACTAGCGCGTCCTACGAGCAGTACTTC.

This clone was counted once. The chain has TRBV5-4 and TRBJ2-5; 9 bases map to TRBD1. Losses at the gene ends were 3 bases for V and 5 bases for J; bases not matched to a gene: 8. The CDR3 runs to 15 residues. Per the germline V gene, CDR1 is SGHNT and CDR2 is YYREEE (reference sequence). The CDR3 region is CASSSRDRDMETQYF. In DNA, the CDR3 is TGTGCCAGCAGCTCCCGGGACAGGGATATGGAGACCCAGTACTTC.

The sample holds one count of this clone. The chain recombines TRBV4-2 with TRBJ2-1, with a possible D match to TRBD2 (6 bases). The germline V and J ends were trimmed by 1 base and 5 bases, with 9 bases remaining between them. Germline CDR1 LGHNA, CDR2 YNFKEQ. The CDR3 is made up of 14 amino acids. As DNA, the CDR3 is TGTGCCAGCAGCCAAGGAGGGACTGACAATGAGCAGTTCTTC. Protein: CASSQGGTDNEQFF.

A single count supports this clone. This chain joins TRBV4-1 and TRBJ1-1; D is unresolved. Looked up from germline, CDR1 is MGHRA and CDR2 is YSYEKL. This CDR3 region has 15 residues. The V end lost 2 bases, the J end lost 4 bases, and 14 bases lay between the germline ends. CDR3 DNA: TGCGCCAGCAGCCAACCCCGCGGGGAGGGCACTGAAGCTTTCTTT. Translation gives CASSQPRGEGTEAFF.

The CDR3 DNA is TGTGCCAGCAGCGTAGAGGAGTCCTATAATTCACCCCTCCACTTT. Translating gives CASSVEESYNSPLHF. The gene calls are TRBV9 and TRBJ1-6; D not certain. CDR1 is SGDLS and CDR2 is YYNGEE in the germline V gene. This CDR3 has 15 amino acids. Deletions cut 0 bases from V and 1 base from J, with 5 bases between.

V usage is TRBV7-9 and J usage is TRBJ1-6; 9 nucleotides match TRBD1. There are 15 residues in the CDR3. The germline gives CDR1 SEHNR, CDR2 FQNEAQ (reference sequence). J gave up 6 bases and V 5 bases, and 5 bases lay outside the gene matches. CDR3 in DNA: TGTGCCAGCAGCACACAGGGGGCGGGTAATTCACCCCTCCACTTT. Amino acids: CASSTQGAGNSPLHF.

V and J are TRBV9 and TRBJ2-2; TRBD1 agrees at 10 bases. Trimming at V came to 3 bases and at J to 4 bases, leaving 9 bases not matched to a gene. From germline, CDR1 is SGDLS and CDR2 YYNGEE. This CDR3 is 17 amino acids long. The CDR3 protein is CASSAQSGTGATGELFF. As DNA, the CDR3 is TGTGCCAGCAGCGCACAATCCGGGACAGGGGCCACCGGGGAGCTGTTTTTT.

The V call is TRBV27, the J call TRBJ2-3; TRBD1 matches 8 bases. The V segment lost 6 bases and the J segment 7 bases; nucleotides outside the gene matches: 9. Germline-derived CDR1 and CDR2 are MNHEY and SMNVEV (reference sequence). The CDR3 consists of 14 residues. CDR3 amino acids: CASRRTGSLYTQYF. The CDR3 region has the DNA TGTGCCAGCAGGAGGACAGGGAGTTTATATACGCAGTATTTT.

CDR3 in DNA: TGTGCCAGCAGGGGGGGAGGGAATAATTCACCCCTCCACTTT. Protein product: CASRGGGNNSPLHF. This chain connects TRBV7-9 to TRBJ1-6, with a tentative D call TRBD1 (5 bases). CDR1 SEHNR and CDR2 FQNEAQ come from the germline V gene (reference sequence). V was pared by 6 bases and J by 5 bases, with 11 bases between. This CDR3 is 14 amino acids long.

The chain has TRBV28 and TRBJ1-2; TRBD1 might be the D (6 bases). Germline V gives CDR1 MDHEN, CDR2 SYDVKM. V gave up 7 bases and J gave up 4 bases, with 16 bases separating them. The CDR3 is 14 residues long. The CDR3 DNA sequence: TGTGCCAGCATGGGCGACGGGGGGCTCTATGGCTACACCTTC. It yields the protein CASMGDGGLYGYTF.